This T cell receptor (beta chain) came from a study of technical replicates of blood from a few donors. V was shortened by 0 bases and J by 0 bases, with 4 bases between the two germline ends. The germline V gene has CDR1 SGDLS and CDR2 YYNGEE. The CDR3 is 15 residues long. This table comes from immunoSEQ multiplex PCR, and its TCRdb copy is limited to in-frame clones, with some not included. The sample shows around 62,000 clones, 95% to 97% of them seen only once. The TCR was taken from a human donor in good health. The chain links TRBV9 to TRBJ2-6; D uncertain. The sample comprised T cells isolated from PBMCs. The CDR3 sequence: CASSVDFSGANVLTF. As DNA, the CDR3 is TGTGCCAGCAGCGTAGACTTCTCTGGGGCCAACGTCCTGACTTTC. The complete variable domain, with remaining parts taken from reference TRBV9 and TRBJ2-6, reads DSGVTQTPKHLITATGQRVTLRCSPRSGDLSVYWYQQSLDQGLQFLIQYYNGEERAKGNILERFSAQQFPDLHSELNLSSLELGDSALYFCASSVDFSGANVLTFGAGSRLTVL.